This T cell receptor beta chain is from a study of T cells expressing NK-cell markers (TCRdb year 2020). In terms of the full investigation: Eight or nine donors provided sorted CD3+CD56+NKG2C+, CD3+CD56+NKG2C- and CD3+CD56-NKG2C+ T-cell subsets, whose TCR beta-chain repertoires were profiled. Seven of the eight sequenced donors were HCMV-seropositive and one was HCMV-seronegative. Randomly selected healthy volunteers, three men and five women, were used as the eight sequenced donors. Libraries were sequenced as 2 x 150 bp reads on Illumina HiSeq 2000/2500, MiSeq or NextSeq.

As concerns this clonotype: Its cognate antigen has yet to be identified.

Sequencing relied on an Illumina HiSeq 2000. 5'RACE template switching, by which a universal primer site and unique molecular identifiers were added, was used to make TCR beta cDNA libraries. cDNA synthesis was primed from the TCR beta constant segment, followed by two successive PCR amplification steps. Concerning the study's data processing: Reads were demultiplexed and grouped by UMI with MIGEC, and clonotypes were assembled and quantified with MiTCR. To remove erroneous sequences, TCR cDNA sequences were retained only when supported by two or more reads. The tcR package was used for downstream repertoire analysis, and clonotypes were matched between fractions using CDR3 nucleotide sequence together with V segment. VDJmatch was used to annotate antigen specificity against VDJdb, with one amino acid substitution allowed in CDR3. TCRdb reprocessed the raw reads; every CDR3 protein sequence is a single record, and DNA is not supplied. TCRdb's processing, not the authors', yielded these V and J calls. The sample's table covers about 300,000 distinct CDR3 sequences. Together, the top ten hold roughly 4.2% of the sample.

HCMV-specific IgG was detected in serum with a commercial ELISA kit to determine HCMV serostatus. Ficoll density gradient centrifugation was used to isolate peripheral blood mononuclear cells from blood. The full study reports these points: Those dominant clonotypes were again the most abundant among CD3+CD56-NKG2C+ cells in a handful of donors, at about 25-65%. It remained unclear whether the expanded NKG2C-expressing T cell clones were specific for HCMV antigens. In about 6 donors, the dominant CD3+CD56+NKG2C+ clonotypes were found to rank among the top 10 CD8+ clonotypes and to make up about 1.0-8% of CD8+ T cells.

Sequences KGHDR (CDR1) and SFDVKD (CDR2) are obtained from the germline V gene. The CDR3 spans 13 residues, from the cysteine through the phenylalanine. No DNA sequence is on record. Sequenced input: blood T cells: a sorted CD56 or NKG2C T cell subset, CD4+ or CD8+ T cells, or bulk PBMC T cells (not recorded which). The rearranged chain carries TRBV24-1 and TRBJ2-2. The source is a woman aged 18 to 75 in good health. The CDR3 region has the sequence CATSDLSTGELFF.